A selection of T cell receptor beta chains follows, all from one sample in a study of blood T cell repertoires in COVID-19. Sequencing used immunoSEQ multiplex PCR; TCRdb keeps in-frame clones, though not all of them. The sample contains 200,000 to 300,000 clones, 85% to 90% of which appear only once. Sequenced material: peripheral blood. The receptors come from a woman aged 55-75 years with COVID-19, enrolled during active disease. Both conserved end residues are part of each CDR3. The D gene is left open where the match is weak. The size entry is marked missing in some rows and otherwise reads once, few, many or a size class.

CDR3nt	CDR3aa	abundance	v_gene	j_gene	d_gene
TGTGCCAGTAGTATGACTAGCGGGAGCCACGGGGAGCTGTTTTTT	CASSMTSGSHGELFF	-	TRBV19	TRBJ2-2	TRBD2
TGTGCCAGCAGACGCGGGACTGCCGGGGCCAACGTCCTGACTTTC	CASRRGTAGANVLTF	-	TRBV6-5	TRBJ2-6	-
TGCGCCAGCAGCTTACTAGCGACTCAAGAGACCCAGTACTTC	CASSLLATQETQYF	-	TRBV5-1	TRBJ2-5	TRBD2
TGCAGCGCAATTCCCGCTGCGGGCACAGATACGCAGTATTTT	CSAIPAAGTDTQYF	-	TRBV29-1	TRBJ2-3	-
TGTGCCAGTAGTCCCCTAAGCGGGTTTACCTACGAGCAGTACTTC	CASSPLSGFTYEQYF	-	TRBV19	TRBJ2-7	-
TGCGCCAGCAGCCCCGGGGGGGTCAACACCATATATTTT	CASSPGGVNTIYF	-	TRBV5-1	TRBJ1-3	-
TGTGCCAGTAGTATTTCACCGGGGTCCGGTGGGTCACCCCTCCACTTT	CASSISPGSGGSPLHF	-	TRBV19	TRBJ1-6	-
TGTGCCAGCAGCTCGACTAGCGTCGGAGAGACCCAGTACTTC	CASSSTSVGETQYF	-	TRBV7-3	TRBJ2-5	TRBD2
TGTGCCAGCAGCCACCCGACCGGGACTAGCGGGAACACCGGGGAGCTGTTTTTT	CASSHPTGTSGNTGELFF	-	TRBV7-3	TRBJ2-2	TRBD2
TGCGCCAGCAGCTTGGTCGGACTAGCGGGAGTGGAAACCCAGTACTTC	CASSLVGLAGVETQYF	-	TRBV5-1	TRBJ2-5	TRBD2
TGTGCCAGCAGGGCCGGGTCTCCGTATGGCTACACCTTC	CASRAGSPYGYTF	-	TRBV7-9	TRBJ1-2	-
TGTGCCAGTACCCGGACAGAATATGGCTACACCTTC	CASTRTEYGYTF	-	TRBV19	TRBJ1-2	-
TGCAGCGTGACCCGGACAGGGCGATCCATGAACACTGAAGCTTTCTTT	CSVTRTGRSMNTEAFF	once	TRBV29-1	TRBJ1-1	TRBD1
TGTGCCAGCAGCGTAGTCCCAGTAAGCTCCTACAATGAGCAGTTCTTC	CASSVVPVSSYNEQFF	-	TRBV9	TRBJ2-1	-
TGTGCCAGCTCACCGGGGACAGCTATAATGAACACTGAAGCTTTCTTT	CASSPGTAIMNTEAFF	-	TRBV18	TRBJ1-1	TRBD1
TGTGCCAGCAGCCCTCCAACCCCGAGGGATTCACCCCTCCACTTT	CASSPPTPRDSPLHF	-	TRBV9	TRBJ1-6	-
TGTGCCAGCAGCATAACTAGCGGGCCTAGCTACGAGCAGTACTTC	CASSITSGPSYEQYF	-	TRBV7-2	TRBJ2-7	TRBD2
TGTGCCAGCAGGCGACAGGTTCAAGAGACCCAGTACTTC	CASRRQVQETQYF	-	TRBV11-2	TRBJ2-5	-
TGTGCCACCAGTGATTGGCGTGGACAGACTGGCTCCTACAATGAGCAGTTCTTC	CATSDWRGQTGSYNEQFF	once	TRBV24-1	TRBJ2-1	-
TGTGCCAGCAGCCCCGGGACAGGAATAAATAGCAATCAGCCCCAGCATTTT	CASSPGTGINSNQPQHF	-	TRBV5-5	TRBJ1-5	TRBD1
TGTGCCAGCAGCGTAGGGCCGACCCTGCGTAATAGCGGCAATCAGCCCCAGCATTTT	CASSVGPTLRNSGNQPQHF	-	TRBV9	TRBJ1-5	-
TGTGCCACCAGTGACCCGACTGTGAGCTCCTACAATGAGCAGTTCTTC	CATSDPTVSSYNEQFF	few	TRBV24-1	TRBJ2-1	-
TGCGCCAGCAGCGTAAGTGGACAGGGGCGTAGCGTCCTGACTTTC	CASSVSGQGRSVLTF	-	TRBV5-1	TRBJ2-6	TRBD1
TGCGCCAGCAGCTCTACAGGGGACTCCTACAATGAGCAGTTCTTC	CASSSTGDSYNEQFF	-	TRBV5-1	TRBJ2-1	TRBD1
TGTGCCAGCAGCCTAAGGGACAGGCCTAACTATGGCTACACCTTC	CASSLRDRPNYGYTF	-	TRBV7-7	TRBJ1-2	TRBD1
TGTGCCAGCAGTTACCAGGGCCTCTCCGAAGCTTTCTTT	CASSYQGLSEAFF	-	TRBV6-5	TRBJ1-1	-
TGTGCCTGGAGTGTATCCGGTTCTGGGGCCAACGTCCTGACTTTC	CAWSVSGSGANVLTF	-	TRBV30	TRBJ2-6	-
TGTGCCAGCAGCTTAGGACAGGGGCCCACAGATACGCAGTATTTT	CASSLGQGPTDTQYF	-	TRBV11-3	TRBJ2-3	TRBD1
TGTGCCAGCAGTCCCCTACGTGCCGGGGAGCTGTTTTTT	CASSPLRAGELFF	-	TRBV27	TRBJ2-2	-
TGTGCCAGCAGCGTAAGGGAGTCCGATCAGCCCCAGCATTTT	CASSVRESDQPQHF	-	TRBV9	TRBJ1-5	-
TGTGCCAGCAGCCAAGAGCTACTAGCGGAGGGAGATACGCAGTATTTT	CASSQELLAEGDTQYF	-	TRBV14	TRBJ2-3	TRBD2
TGTGCCTGGAGTCAGAGGGATACGCAGTATTTT	CAWSQRDTQYF	-	TRBV30	TRBJ2-3	-
TGTGCCTGGAGCCTCGGGGGCGGGAGTAGCTCCTACGAGCAGTACTTC	CAWSLGGGSSSYEQYF	-	TRBV30	TRBJ2-7	-
TGTGCCAGCAGCTTAAGCGGACTAGCGGGTTACAATGAGCAGTTCTTC	CASSLSGLAGYNEQFF	-	TRBV11-1	TRBJ2-1	TRBD2
TGTGCCTGGAGTGGGGACAGGGGATTCCCTAGCAATCAGCCCCAGCATTTT	CAWSGDRGFPSNQPQHF	-	TRBV30	TRBJ1-5	TRBD1
TGTGCCAGCAGTTTTAGCGGAGGGAACACCGGGGAGCTGTTTTTT	CASSFSGGNTGELFF	-	TRBV6-2/TRBV6-3	TRBJ2-2	-
TGCGCCAGCAGCCCCCGTGGGGAGGGTCATGGCTACACCTTC	CASSPRGEGHGYTF	-	TRBV5-1	TRBJ1-2	-